This entry lists 8 T cell receptor beta chains sequenced from one sample in a study of control samples from healthy donors and cancer patients. Profiling relied on immunoSEQ multiplex PCR, and the TCRdb table lists in-frame clones only, not all of them. The sample has 55,000 to 90,000 clones; approximately 84% are singletons. The material sequenced was blood. The source is a man aged 50-60 years in good health.

The chain joins TRBV27 to TRBJ2-7; D unresolved. This CDR3 has 14 amino acids. Trimming removed 5 bases from V and 0 bases from J, with 11 bases in between. Germline CDR1 and CDR2: MNHEY and SMNVEV (reference sequence). The CDR3 is CASSQRRSSYEQYF. CDR3 coding DNA: TGTGCCAGCAGTCAACGAAGATCCTCCTACGAGCAGTACTTC.

The chain has TRBV7-3 and TRBJ1-1, with D hard to call. V was trimmed by 2 bases and J by 1 base, leaving 8 bases between them. The CDR3 length is 14 residues. Germline V gene sequence: CDR1 SGHTA, CDR2 FQGTGA. CDR3 nucleotide sequence: TGTGCCAGCAGCTTATTAGGAAAGAACACTGAAGCTTTCTTT. It specifies CASSLLGKNTEAFF.

This chain uses TRBV24-1 with TRBJ2-3; D possibly corresponds to TRBD2 (5 bases). The CDR3 has 17 amino acids. The V end lost 1 base, the J end lost 4 bases, and 17 bases lay between the germline ends. From germline, CDR1 is KGHDR and CDR2 SFDVKD. The DNA for the CDR3 is TGTGCCACCAGTGATTTTATGGACGGCGGGCGGGCAGATACGCAGTATTTT. Encoded protein: CATSDFMDGGRADTQYF.

The chain recombines TRBV25-1 with TRBJ2-1; no reliable D call. The germline V and J ends were trimmed by 5 bases and 2 bases, with 7 bases remaining between them. The germline V gene has CDR1 MGHDK and CDR2 SYGVNS. There are 13 residues in the CDR3. Here the CDR3 DNA reads TGTGCCAGCAGTAGAGCAGCCTACAATGAGCAGTTCTTC. Encoded protein: CASSRAAYNEQFF.

The chain is built from TRBV7-2 and TRBJ1-5; 9 bases are shared with TRBD1. In germline, CDR1 is SGHTA, CDR2 FQGNSA. The ends lost 4 bases at V and 4 bases at J; junction bases unmatched: 5. CDR3 length: 15 residues. The CDR3 nucleotides are TGTGCCAGCAGCTGGGGGGGGACAGGGAATCAGCCCCAGCATTTT. Its protein product is CASSWGGTGNQPQHF.

The V gene is TRBV27, the J gene TRBJ2-1; the match to TRBD2 covers 11 bases. The junction had 5 bases not matched to a gene; V was cut back by 5 bases and J by 2 bases. The germline V gene encodes CDR1 MNHEY and CDR2 SMNVEV (reference sequence). The CDR3 has 16 residues. CDR3: CASSPGLAGAYNEQFF. The CDR3, as DNA: TGTGCCAGCAGTCCTGGACTAGCGGGTGCCTACAATGAGCAGTTCTTC.

The genes are TRBV15 and TRBJ2-1, with D maybe TRBD2 (5 bases). This CDR3 has 15 amino acids. Trimming cost V 1 base and J 2 bases, with 9 bases left between them. CDR1 is LNHNV and CDR2 is YYDKDF in the germline V gene (reference sequence). The CDR3 region is CATSRAPGTYNEQFF. Here the CDR3 DNA reads TGTGCCACCAGCAGAGCCCCGGGAACCTACAATGAGCAGTTCTTC.

The rearrangement links TRBV27 to TRBJ1-5; unclear D gene. CDR1 MNHEY and CDR2 SMNVEV come from the germline V gene (reference sequence). V was clipped by 4 bases and J by 2 bases, with 6 bases between them. The CDR3 consists of 13 residues. The CDR3 sequence is CASSSSGNQPQHF. In nucleotides, the CDR3 is TGTGCCAGCAGTTCCAGTGGCAATCAGCCCCAGCATTTT.